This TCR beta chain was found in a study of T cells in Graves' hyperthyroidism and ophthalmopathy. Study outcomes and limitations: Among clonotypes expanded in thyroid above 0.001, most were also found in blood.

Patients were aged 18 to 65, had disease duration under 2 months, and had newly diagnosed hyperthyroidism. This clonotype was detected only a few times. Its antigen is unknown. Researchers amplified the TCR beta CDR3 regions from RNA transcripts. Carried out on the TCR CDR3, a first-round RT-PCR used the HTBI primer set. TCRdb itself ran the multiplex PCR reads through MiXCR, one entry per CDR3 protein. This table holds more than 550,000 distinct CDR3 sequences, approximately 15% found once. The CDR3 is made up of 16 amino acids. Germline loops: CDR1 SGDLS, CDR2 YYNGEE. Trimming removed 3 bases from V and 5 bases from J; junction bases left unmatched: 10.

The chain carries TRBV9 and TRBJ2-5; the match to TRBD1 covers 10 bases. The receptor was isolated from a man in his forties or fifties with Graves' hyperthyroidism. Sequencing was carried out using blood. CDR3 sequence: CASSETGQGFWETQYF. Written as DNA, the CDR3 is TGTGCCAGCAGCGAAACGGGACAGGGGTTTTGGGAGACCCAGTACTTC.